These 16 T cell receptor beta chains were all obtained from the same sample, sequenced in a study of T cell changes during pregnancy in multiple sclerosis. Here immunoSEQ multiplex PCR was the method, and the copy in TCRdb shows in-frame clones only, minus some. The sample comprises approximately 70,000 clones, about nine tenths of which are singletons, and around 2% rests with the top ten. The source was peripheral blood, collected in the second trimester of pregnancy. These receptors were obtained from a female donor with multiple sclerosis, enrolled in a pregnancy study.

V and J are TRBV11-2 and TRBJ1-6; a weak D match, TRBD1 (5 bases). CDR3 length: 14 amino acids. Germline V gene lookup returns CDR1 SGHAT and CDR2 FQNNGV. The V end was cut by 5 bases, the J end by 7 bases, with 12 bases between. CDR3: CASSVPGKNSPLHF. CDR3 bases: TGTGCCAGCAGCGTCCCAGGGAAGAATTCACCCCTCCACTTT.

CDR3 loop: CAISESGTSGSLEQFF. CDR3 bases: TGTGCCATCAGTGAGTCAGGAACTAGCGGGAGCCTGGAGCAGTTCTTC. This rearrangement joins TRBV10-3 to TRBJ2-1, with 11 bases matching TRBD2. The CDR3 spans 16 residues. In germline, CDR1 is ENHRY, CDR2 SYGVKD. V lost 0 bases, J lost 10 bases, and 8 bases stayed unmatched.

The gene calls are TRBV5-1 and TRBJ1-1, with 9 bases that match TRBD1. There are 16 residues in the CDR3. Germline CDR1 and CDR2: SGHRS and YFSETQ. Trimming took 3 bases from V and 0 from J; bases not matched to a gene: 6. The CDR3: CASSSDRGGLNTEAFF. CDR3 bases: TGCGCCAGCAGCTCGGACAGGGGCGGCTTGAACACTGAAGCTTTCTTT.

DNA for the CDR3: TGTGCCAGCAGCTTAGACGGACAGAACTATGGCTACACCTTC. It yields the protein CASSLDGQNYGYTF. The chain combines TRBV7-6 with TRBJ1-2; a possible D gene is TRBD1 (6 bases). Germline CDR1 is SGHVS and CDR2 is FNYEAQ. Trimming stripped 1 base from V and 2 bases from J, with 8 bases between. The CDR3 has 14 amino acids.

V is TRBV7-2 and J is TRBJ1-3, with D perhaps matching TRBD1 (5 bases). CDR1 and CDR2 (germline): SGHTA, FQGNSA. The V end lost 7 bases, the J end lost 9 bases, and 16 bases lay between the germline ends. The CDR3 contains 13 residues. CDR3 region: CASNSGGGGTIYF. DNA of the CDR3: TGTGCCAGCAACTCGGGCGGGGGGGGCACCATATATTTT.

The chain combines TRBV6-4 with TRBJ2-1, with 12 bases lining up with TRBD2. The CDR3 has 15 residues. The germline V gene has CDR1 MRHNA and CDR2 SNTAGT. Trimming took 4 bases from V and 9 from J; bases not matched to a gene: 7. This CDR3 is CASSGTSGMMAEQFF. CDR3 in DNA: TGTGCCAGCAGTGGGACTAGCGGGATGATGGCTGAGCAGTTCTTC.

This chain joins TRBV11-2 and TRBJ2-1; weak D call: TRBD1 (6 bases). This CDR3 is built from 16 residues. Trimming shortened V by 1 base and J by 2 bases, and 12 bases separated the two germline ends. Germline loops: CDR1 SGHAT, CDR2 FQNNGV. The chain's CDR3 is CASSLGTGFAYNEQFF. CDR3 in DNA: TGTGCCAGCAGCTTAGGCACAGGGTTCGCCTACAATGAGCAGTTCTTC.

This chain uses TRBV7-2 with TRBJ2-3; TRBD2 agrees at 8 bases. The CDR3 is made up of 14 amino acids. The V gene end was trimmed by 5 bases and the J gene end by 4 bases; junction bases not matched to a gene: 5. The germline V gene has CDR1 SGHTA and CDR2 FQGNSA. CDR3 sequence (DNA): TGTGCCAGCAGCCGTAGCGGGGATGCAGATACGCAGTATTTT. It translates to CASSRSGDADTQYF.

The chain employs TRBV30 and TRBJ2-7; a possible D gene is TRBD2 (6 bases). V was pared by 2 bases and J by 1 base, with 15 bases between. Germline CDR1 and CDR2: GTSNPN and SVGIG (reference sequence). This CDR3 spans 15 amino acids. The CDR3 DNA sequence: TGTGCCTGGAGTCAGTCCGGGGGACGGTCCTACGAGCAGTACTTC. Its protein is CAWSQSGGRSYEQYF.

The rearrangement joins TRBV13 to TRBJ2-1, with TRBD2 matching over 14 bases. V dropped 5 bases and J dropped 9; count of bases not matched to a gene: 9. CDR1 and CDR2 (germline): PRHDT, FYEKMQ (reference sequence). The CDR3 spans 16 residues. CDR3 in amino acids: CASSTGGLAGASEQFF. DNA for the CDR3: TGTGCCAGCAGCACCGGGGGACTAGCGGGAGCGAGTGAGCAGTTCTTC.

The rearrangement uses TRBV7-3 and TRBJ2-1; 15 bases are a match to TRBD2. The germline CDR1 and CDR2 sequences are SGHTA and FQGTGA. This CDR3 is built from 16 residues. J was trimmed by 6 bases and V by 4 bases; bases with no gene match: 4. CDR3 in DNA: TGTGCCAGCAGCTCGGGACTAGCGGGAGGAAGCAATGAGCAGTTCTTC. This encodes CASSSGLAGGSNEQFF.

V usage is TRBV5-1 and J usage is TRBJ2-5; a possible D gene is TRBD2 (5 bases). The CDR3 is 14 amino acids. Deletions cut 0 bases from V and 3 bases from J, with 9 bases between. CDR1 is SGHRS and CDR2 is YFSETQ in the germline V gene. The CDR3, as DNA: TGCGCCAGCAGCTTGGGGTCGGGGAAAGAGACCCAGTACTTC. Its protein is CASSLGSGKETQYF.

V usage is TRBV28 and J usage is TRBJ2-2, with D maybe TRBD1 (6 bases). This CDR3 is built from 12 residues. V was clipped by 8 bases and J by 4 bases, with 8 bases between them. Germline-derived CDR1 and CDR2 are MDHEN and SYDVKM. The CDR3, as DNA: TGTGCCAGCGGACAGCTCACCGGGGAGCTGTTTTTT. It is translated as CASGQLTGELFF. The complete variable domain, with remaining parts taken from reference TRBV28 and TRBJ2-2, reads DVKVTQSSRYLVKRTGEKVFLECVQDMDHENMFWYRQDPGLGLRLIYFSYDVKMKEKGDIPEGYSVSREKKERFSLILESASTNQTSMYLCASGQLTGELFFGEGSRLTVL.

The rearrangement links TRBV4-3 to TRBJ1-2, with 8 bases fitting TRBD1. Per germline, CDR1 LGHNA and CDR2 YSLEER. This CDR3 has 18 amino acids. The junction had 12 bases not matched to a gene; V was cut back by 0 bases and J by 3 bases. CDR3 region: CASSQEVNVPGGDYGYTF. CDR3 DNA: TGCGCCAGCAGCCAAGAAGTAAACGTCCCAGGGGGCGACTATGGCTACACCTTC.

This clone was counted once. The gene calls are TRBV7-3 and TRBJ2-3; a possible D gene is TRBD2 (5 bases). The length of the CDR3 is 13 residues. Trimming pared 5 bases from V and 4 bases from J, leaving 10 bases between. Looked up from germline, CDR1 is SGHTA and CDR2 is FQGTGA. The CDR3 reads CASSPPGADTQYF. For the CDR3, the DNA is TGTGCCAGCAGCCCCCCCGGGGCAGATACGCAGTATTTT.

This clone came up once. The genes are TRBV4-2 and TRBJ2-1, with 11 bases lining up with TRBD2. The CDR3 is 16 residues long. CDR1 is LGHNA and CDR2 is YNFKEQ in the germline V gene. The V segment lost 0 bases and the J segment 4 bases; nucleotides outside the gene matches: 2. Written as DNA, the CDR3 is TGTGCCAGCAGCCAAGATGGACTAGCGGGTTACAATGAGCAGTTCTTC. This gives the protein CASSQDGLAGYNEQFF.